This T cell receptor (beta chain) was captured in a study of cytomegalovirus exposure and HLA in healthy donors. For this clone: Its antigen is still unknown.

All donors participated as healthy donors of bone marrow. The germline V and J ends were trimmed by 8 bases and 0 bases, with 10 bases remaining between them. Germline CDR1 LNHDA, CDR2 SQIVND (reference sequence). CDR3 size: 13 residues. Primers for the PCR totalled 60 Vbeta and 13 Jbeta. In the source study's methods: Unique TCR beta chains numbered 80 million to 95 million in a later analysis, with around 10 million shared. Here immunoSEQ multiplex PCR was the method, and the copy in TCRdb shows in-frame clones only, minus some. V and J calls and clone size follow that table, whereas D and trimming were derived from the DNA. In the table there are about 120,000 clones, approximately 80% of which are singletons. Overall study findings and caveats: The study recorded some 160 TCR beta chains that were cytomegalovirus-associated.

This chain connects TRBV19 to TRBJ1-1; D might be TRBD1 (6 bases). The clonotype comes from a woman aged 30 to 39 in good health and CMV-seronegative. The specimen sequenced was PBMCs. CDR3: CASADRVNTEAFF. CDR3 nucleotides: TGTGCCAGTGCGGACAGAGTGAACACTGAAGCTTTCTTT.